These T cell receptor beta chains were read from a single sample in a study of blood T cell repertoires in COVID-19. This table comes from immunoSEQ multiplex PCR, and its TCRdb copy is limited to in-frame clones, with some not included. This table holds under 95,000 clones, around four fifths found once. Input material: peripheral blood. All receptors come from a human donor in a cohort sampled during active COVID-19. The CDR3 runs from the conserved cysteine through the conserved F or W. A D gene is named only where the DNA matches it firmly. Rows may omit the clone size; those that give it use once, few, many or a size class.

J gene	V gene	clone size	D gene	CDR3 protein	CDR3 DNA
TRBJ2-5	TRBV7-2	once	-	CASSQFAVLGETQYF	TGTGCCAGCAGCCAGTTCGCGGTCTTGGGAGAGACCCAGTACTTC
TRBJ2-3	TRBV18	-	TRBD1	CASSAGPGQGGDTQYF	TGTGCCAGCTCAGCAGGACCGGGACAGGGGGGAGATACGCAGTATTTT
TRBJ2-7	TRBV10-3	few	-	CAISDMFEQYF	TGTGCCATCAGTGATATGTTCGAGCAGTACTTC
TRBJ2-1	TRBV11-1	-	TRBD2	CASSFPSGRAADEQFF	TGTGCCAGCAGCTTTCCGAGCGGGAGGGCCGCAGATGAGCAGTTCTTC
TRBJ2-1	TRBV5-8	-	-	CASSTLAGKTSNEQFF	TGTGCCAGCAGCACCCTGGCAGGGAAAACTTCCAATGAGCAGTTCTTC
TRBJ2-7	TRBV5-6	-	-	CASSPGHTRTYEQYF	TGTGCCAGCAGCCCAGGACACACGAGGACCTACGAGCAGTACTTC
TRBJ2-3	TRBV3-1/TRBV3-2	-	-	CASSLGTSTDTQYF	TGTGCCAGCAGCCTCGGGACTAGCACAGATACGCAGTATTTT
TRBJ1-4	TRBV6-5	-	-	CASSIFSTNEKLFF	TGTGCCAGCAGTATCTTCTCAACTAATGAAAAACTGTTTTTT
TRBJ2-3	TRBV28	-	TRBD1	CASSSTGVADTQYF	TGTGCCAGCAGTTCGACAGGGGTGGCAGATACGCAGTATTTT
TRBJ1-5	TRBV5-6	-	TRBD1	CASSLTRGLSNQPQHF	TGTGCCAGCAGCTTGACAAGGGGGCTGAGCAATCAGCCCCAGCATTTT
TRBJ2-5	TRBV4-2	-	-	CASSLTSGTQYF	TGTGCCAGCAGCCTAACATCTGGGACCCAGTACTTC
TRBJ1-3	TRBV6-5	-	TRBD1	CASSLDRAAGNTIYF	TGTGCCAGCAGCCTAGACAGGGCGGCTGGAAACACCATATATTTT
TRBJ2-1	TRBV18	-	-	CASSPFMRTEGSYNEQFF	TGTGCCAGCTCACCGTTTATGAGGACAGAAGGCTCCTACAATGAGCAGTTCTTC
TRBJ1-4	TRBV30	-	TRBD1	CAWSTRTGAFWEKLFF	TGTGCCTGGAGCACCCGGACAGGGGCTTTTTGGGAAAAACTGTTTTTT
TRBJ2-3	TRBV29-1	-	TRBD2	CSVESRGRGTDTQYF	TGCAGCGTTGAGAGCCGAGGGAGGGGCACAGATACGCAGTATTTT
TRBJ1-4	TRBV4-1	-	TRBD1	CASSLNRGREKLFF	TGCGCCAGCAGCCTTAACAGGGGTCGAGAAAAACTGTTTTTT
TRBJ1-1	TRBV5-4	-	-	CASIKPGAGTEAFF	TGTGCCAGCATCAAACCGGGAGCGGGGACTGAAGCTTTCTTT
TRBJ1-5	TRBV3-1/TRBV3-2	-	-	CASRASDSNQPQHF	TGTGCCAGCAGGGCCAGCGATAGCAATCAGCCCCAGCATTTT
TRBJ2-7	TRBV21-1	-	-	CASSASAAGPAYEQYF	TGTGCCAGCAGCGCCTCAGCAGCGGGACCTGCCTACGAGCAGTACTTC
TRBJ2-1	TRBV28	-	TRBD1	CASSLRQGTIYNEQFF	TGTGCCAGCAGTTTGAGACAGGGTACGATTTACAATGAGCAGTTCTTC
TRBJ2-2	TRBV19	once	TRBD1	CASSMGQGDTGELFF	TGTGCCAGTAGTATGGGACAGGGGGACACCGGGGAGCTGTTTTTT
TRBJ1-1	TRBV29-1	-	-	CSVDDGELSTEAFF	TGCAGCGTTGATGATGGGGAGTTGAGCACTGAAGCTTTCTTT
TRBJ2-7	TRBV27	-	-	CASSLGPGPYEQYF	TGTGCCAGCAGTTTGGGCCCAGGGCCCTACGAGCAGTACTTC
TRBJ1-1	TRBV7-8	-	-	CASSLALLWTITEGNTEAFF	TGTGCCAGCAGCTTAGCCCTCCTTTGGACGATAACAGAGGGGAACACTGAAGCTTTCTTT
TRBJ1-4	TRBV5-4	-	-	CASSSRTVEKLFF	TGTGCCAGCAGCTCACGGACTGTTGAAAAACTGTTTTTT
TRBJ1-1	TRBV6-5	-	-	CASSTTRFTEAFF	TGTGCCAGCAGTACCACACGATTCACTGAAGCTTTCTTT
TRBJ2-1	TRBV11-1	-	TRBD2	CASSLISGRGGYEQFF	TGTGCCAGCAGCTTAATAAGCGGGAGGGGCGGGTATGAGCAGTTCTTC
TRBJ2-5	TRBV24-1	-	-	CATSHPRQGNQETQYF	TGTGCCACCAGCCACCCCCGGCAGGGAAACCAAGAGACCCAGTACTTC
TRBJ1-5	TRBV2	few	-	CASSVAYSNQPQHF	TGTGCCAGCAGTGTAGCTTATAGCAATCAGCCCCAGCATTTT
TRBJ1-1	TRBV10-3	-	TRBD1	CAITLTGTMNTEAFF	TGTGCCATCACCTTGACAGGGACCATGAACACTGAAGCTTTCTTT
TRBJ2-1	TRBV13	medium-sized	TRBD1	CASMGTGVNNEQFF	TGTGCCAGCATGGGCACAGGGGTCAACAATGAGCAGTTCTTC
TRBJ2-7	TRBV10-3	once	-	CAISDLFTATYEQYF	TGTGCCATCAGTGATCTCTTTACAGCCACCTACGAGCAGTACTTC
TRBJ2-1	TRBV12-5	-	TRBD2	CASGPGLTDNNEQFF	TGTGCTAGTGGTCCGGGACTAACCGACAACAATGAGCAGTTCTTC
TRBJ1-1	TRBV29-1	few	TRBD1	CSFFPPGGRGTEAFF	TGCAGCTTTTTCCCACCAGGGGGGCGCGGCACTGAAGCTTTCTTT
TRBJ2-2	TRBV10-3	-	-	CAISGLTGELFF	TGTGCCATCAGTGGACTCACCGGGGAGCTGTTTTTT
TRBJ2-7	TRBV19	once	-	CASSRQQGTYEQYF	TGTGCCAGTAGTAGACAACAAGGAACCTACGAGCAGTACTTC
TRBJ2-7	TRBV7-2	-	-	CASSLDGGSYEQYF	TGTGCCAGCAGCTTAGATGGAGGGTCCTACGAGCAGTACTTC
TRBJ2-1	TRBV24-1	-	-	CATSDLTPEGELYNEQFF	TGTGCCACCAGTGATTTGACCCCCGAGGGGGAACTCTACAATGAGCAGTTCTTC
TRBJ2-1	TRBV7-9	-	TRBD1	CASSTRQGWGNEQFF	TGTGCCAGCAGCACCCGACAGGGGTGGGGCAATGAGCAGTTCTTC
TRBJ2-3	TRBV7-2	-	TRBD2	CASSLEGGGAGTDTQYF	TGTGCCAGCAGCTTAGAAGGCGGGGGGGCGGGCACAGATACGCAGTATTTT
TRBJ1-1	TRBV4-3	-	TRBD1	CASSQDTGGTEAFF	TGCGCCAGCAGCCAAGATACAGGGGGCACTGAAGCTTTCTTT
TRBJ1-6	TRBV30	-	-	CAWSVGTTNSPLHF	TGTGCCTGGAGTGTGGGGACTACTAATTCACCCCTCCACTTT
TRBJ1-5	TRBV2	-	TRBD1	CASSEGGRGDQPQHF	TGTGCCAGCAGTGAAGGTGGCAGGGGGGATCAGCCCCAGCATTTT
TRBJ2-7	TRBV19	-	-	CASSPRRANYEQYF	TGTGCCAGTAGTCCGCGGAGGGCTAACTACGAGCAGTACTTC
TRBJ1-1	TRBV6-5	-	TRBD1	CASRPTGQGSTEAFF	TGTGCCAGCAGGCCGACGGGACAGGGGAGCACTGAAGCTTTCTTT
TRBJ2-1	TRBV3-1/TRBV3-2	once	-	CASSQGAPTEQFF	TGTGCCAGCAGCCAAGGGGCCCCGACTGAGCAGTTCTTC
TRBJ1-1	TRBV18	once	-	CASSPNREWASNTEAFF	TGTGCCAGCTCACCGAACAGGGAGTGGGCATCGAACACTGAAGCTTTCTTT
TRBJ2-7	TRBV28	-	-	CASGGGREQYF	TGTGCCAGCGGGGGGGGGCGCGAGCAGTACTTC
TRBJ2-7	TRBV7-9	-	-	CASSLLLGTYEQYF	TGTGCCAGCAGCTTACTACTGGGCACCTACGAGCAGTACTTC
TRBJ1-1	TRBV7-9	-	TRBD1	CASSLWDREAFF	TGTGCCAGCAGCCTTTGGGACAGGGAAGCTTTCTTT
TRBJ1-1	TRBV5-1	-	-	CASSLDRLNTEAFF	TGCGCCAGCAGCTTGGACAGGTTGAACACTGAAGCTTTCTTT
TRBJ2-1	TRBV29-1	-	-	CSVVSYPGEVNNEQFF	TGCAGCGTTGTTTCTTACCCGGGAGAGGTAAACAATGAGCAGTTCTTC
TRBJ2-5	TRBV4-2	-	TRBD1	CASSPPSQGEETQYF	TGTGCCAGCAGCCCCCCTTCGCAGGGGGAAGAGACCCAGTACTTC
TRBJ1-1	TRBV2	-	-	CASRLGFQNTEAFF	TGTGCCAGCAGGCTGGGCTTTCAGAACACTGAAGCTTTCTTT
TRBJ1-4	TRBV25-1	-	TRBD1	CASSSQGNEKLFF	TGTGCCAGCAGTTCACAGGGGAATGAAAAACTGTTTTTT
TRBJ1-6	TRBV18	-	-	CASSPFPQGEYSPLHF	TGTGCCAGCTCACCATTTCCACAGGGTGAATATTCACCCCTCCACTTT
TRBJ1-4	TRBV28	-	-	CASSGTYGDIEKLFF	TGTGCCAGCAGTGGGACATACGGAGATATTGAAAAACTGTTTTTT
TRBJ2-5	TRBV2	-	TRBD2	CASSEGGGRSETQYF	TGTGCCAGCAGTGAAGGGGGCGGGAGATCGGAGACCCAGTACTTC
TRBJ1-2	TRBV11-1	once	TRBD1	CASSQDGTAYGYTF	TGTGCCAGCAGCCAAGATGGGACAGCCTATGGCTACACCTTC